This passage covers 9 T cell receptor beta chains from one sample sequenced in a study of blood T cell repertoires in COVID-19. Sequenced by immunoSEQ multiplex PCR; TCRdb stores in-frame clones only, minus some. The sample includes 100,000 to 120,000 clones, approximately 84% of them seen just once. Sequencing was performed on peripheral blood. Every receptor here comes from a man between 45 and 60 years old with acute or convalescent COVID-19.

J is TRBJ1-2 and V is TRBV6-2 or TRBV6-3, with TRBD1 as a possible D gene (6 bases). The germline V gene encodes CDR1 MNHEY and CDR2 SVGEGT. There are 13 residues in the CDR3. The ends were cut back, 5 bases at V and 5 bases at J, with 12 bases in the middle. CDR3 protein: CASSAGTTYGYTF. CDR3 bases: TGTGCCAGCAGTGCCGGGACAACATATGGCTACACCTTC.

The V and J genes are TRBV10-1 and TRBJ1-1; TRBD1 matches at 7 bases. The CDR3 extends over 13 amino acids. J gave up 4 bases and V 11 bases, and 10 bases lay outside the gene matches. Germline values: CDR1 WNHNN, CDR2 SYGVQD (reference sequence). The CDR3 sequence: CAQEKGAPTEAFF. CDR3 DNA sequence: TGCGCCCAAGAGAAGGGGGCTCCCACTGAAGCTTTCTTT.

This clone was detected only a few times. The V call is TRBV6-2 or TRBV6-3, the J call TRBJ1-2; D is uncertain. The V gene's germline CDR1 is MNHEY and CDR2 SVGEGT. V dropped 6 bases and J dropped 8 bases, with 16 bases sitting between them. The CDR3 extends over 13 amino acids. Here the CDR3 reads CASSVREGGGYTF. The CDR3 DNA reads as TGTGCCAGCAGCGTCCGGGAGGGCGGGGGCTACACCTTC.

The rearrangement joins TRBV5-1 to TRBJ1-1; 7 bases match TRBD1. CDR1 is SGHRS and CDR2 is YFSETQ in the germline V gene. The trim removed 3 bases at V and 9 bases at J, leaving 5 bases unmatched. The CDR3 is 12 residues long. This CDR3 is CASSWETGKAFF. The CDR3 nucleotides are TGCGCCAGCAGCTGGGAGACAGGGAAAGCTTTCTTT.

This chain connects TRBV28 to TRBJ1-2; D may be TRBD1 (5 bases). This CDR3 is built from 13 residues. Between the trimmed V and J ends, which lost 5 bases and 5 bases, there was a span of 12 bases. Germline CDR1 and CDR2: MDHEN and SYDVKM. CDR3: CASSGGGRYGYTF. The DNA of the CDR3 is TGTGCCAGCAGTGGGGGGGGTCGTTATGGCTACACCTTC.

This clone was detected once. This CDR3 is CASSPRTGRAFF. The DNA for the CDR3 is TGTGCCAGCAGTCCGCGGACAGGGAGAGCTTTCTTT. The chain is built from TRBV12-3 or TRBV12-4 and TRBJ1-1; TRBD1 aligns across 8 bases. Trimming cost V 5 bases and J 10 bases; bases outside gene matches: 6. This CDR3 spans 12 amino acids.

This clone showed up just a few times. This chain connects TRBV11-1 to TRBJ1-1, with TRBD1 matching over 10 bases. With 5 bases clipped from V and 10 bases from J, the junction kept 7 bases outside the gene matches. The CDR3 consists of 13 residues. Germline values: CDR1 SGHAT, CDR2 FQDESV (reference sequence). The CDR3, as DNA: TGTGCCAGCAGCCAATGGACAGGGGGGTCAGCTTTCTTT. Its translation is CASSQWTGGSAFF.

This clone was seen more than once but under ten times. The CDR3 region is CSASTGENSNQPQHF. As DNA, the CDR3 is TGCAGTGCTAGTACAGGGGAAAATAGCAATCAGCCCCAGCATTTT. The chain employs TRBV20-1 and TRBJ1-5; the match to TRBD1 covers 7 bases. The V segment lost 3 bases and the J segment 0 bases; nucleotides outside the gene matches: 5. CDR3 length: 15 amino acids. The germline gives CDR1 DFQATT, CDR2 SNEGSKA (reference sequence).

This clone showed up just a few times. As DNA, the CDR3 is TGCGCCAGCAGTTCGGGACAGGGGTTTTCCTATGGCTACACCTTC. Protein product: CASSSGQGFSYGYTF. The chain employs TRBV5-1 and TRBJ1-2; 10 positions agree with TRBD1. The V gene's germline CDR1 is SGHRS and CDR2 YFSETQ. After removal of 5 bases from V and 4 bases from J, the junction contained 8 bases not matched to a gene. The CDR3 has 15 residues. Drawing the rest from reference TRBV5-1 and TRBJ1-2, the complete variable domain is KAGVTQTPRYLIKTRGQQVTLSCSPISGHRSVSWYQQTPGQGLQFLFEYFSETQRNKGNFPGRFSGRQFSNSRSEMNVSTLELGDSALYLCASSSGQGFSYGYTFGSGTRLTVV.